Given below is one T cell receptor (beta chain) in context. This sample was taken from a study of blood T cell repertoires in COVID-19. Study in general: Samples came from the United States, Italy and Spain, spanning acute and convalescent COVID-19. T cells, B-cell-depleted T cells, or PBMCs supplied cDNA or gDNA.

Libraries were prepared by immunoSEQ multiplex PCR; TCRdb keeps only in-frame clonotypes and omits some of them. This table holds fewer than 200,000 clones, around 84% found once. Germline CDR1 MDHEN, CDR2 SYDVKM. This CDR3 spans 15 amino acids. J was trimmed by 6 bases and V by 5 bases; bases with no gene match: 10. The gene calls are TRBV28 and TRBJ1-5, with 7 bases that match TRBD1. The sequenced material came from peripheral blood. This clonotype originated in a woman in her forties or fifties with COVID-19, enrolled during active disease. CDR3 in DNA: TGTGCCAGCAGTACTCAAGGGGGCGCGGCTCAGCCCCAGCATTTT. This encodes CASSTQGGAAQPQHF.